The 3 T cell receptor beta chains given below trace back to one sample, sequenced in a study of blood T cell repertoires in COVID-19. Sequencing used immunoSEQ multiplex PCR; TCRdb keeps in-frame clones, though not all of them. The table has around 360,000 clones, 80% to 90% seen once. The sequenced sample consisted of peripheral blood. These receptor sequences come from a woman in her 30s with COVID-19, enrolled during active disease.

The V and J genes are TRBV6-4 and TRBJ2-1; 11 bases line up with TRBD2. The CDR3 is 15 amino acids. Germline V gene sequence: CDR1 MRHNA, CDR2 SNTAGT. V was pared by 3 bases and J by 10 bases, with 8 bases of the junction left unmatched. The chain's CDR3 is CASSEGSGRALEQFF. The CDR3 DNA reads as TGTGCCAGCAGTGAGGGTAGCGGGAGGGCCCTGGAGCAGTTCTTC.

The chain has TRBV14 and TRBJ1-1; D is unclear. Germline V gene lookup returns CDR1 SGHDN and CDR2 FVKESK. V dropped 1 base and J dropped 1 base, with 7 bases sitting between them. This CDR3 is 14 amino acids long. Here the CDR3 reads CASSQVRGNTEAFF. The CDR3 DNA reads TGTGCCAGCAGCCAAGTAAGAGGGAACACTGAAGCTTTCTTT. Variable domain in full (rest from reference TRBV14 and TRBJ1-1): EAGVTQFPSHSVIEKGQTVTLRCDPISGHDNLYWYRRVMGKEIKFLLHFVKESKQDESGMPNNRFLAERTGGTYSTLKVQPAELEDSGVYFCASSQVRGNTEAFFGQGTRLTVV.

V and J are TRBV6-5 and TRBJ1-3; maybe TRBD1 (5 bases). Trimming removed 5 bases from V and 0 bases from J, with 11 bases in between. The CDR3 runs 15 residues. The germline gives CDR1 MNHEY, CDR2 SVGAGI. The CDR3 DNA reads as TGTGCCAGCAGTCGACAGAGTTCCTCTGGAAACACCATATATTTT. Translation gives CASSRQSSSGNTIYF.